Below, 14 T cell receptor beta chains from the same sample are listed, as sequenced in a study of beta chain features in type 1 diabetes (dated by TCRdb to the late 2010s). These receptors have no known antigen. Beyond this particular receptor, the publication reports: In all four CD4+ subsets, TCRB CDR3 length was moderately but significantly shorter in type 1 diabetes patients.

The library was generated by the immunoSEQ multiplex PCR assay. The entire isolated RNA was reverse transcribed using the High Capacity cDNA Reverse Transcription Kit, and thus expressed TCRB transcripts were sequenced. TCRdb's version of the immuneACCESS table is confined to in-frame rearrangements and falls short of the full clone set. An unresolved V gene accounts for under half of the shortfall where checked; the remainder is of unknown origin. The sample profile shows some 350,000 clones; roughly 13% of them were found once. The top ten hold 0.015% of the sample. Sequencing was performed on naive CD4+ T cells from blood. Reading the label with the study, this specimen's cell subset or site is: true naive CD4+ T cells. The receptors originated from a woman younger than 30 with type 1 diabetes.

The table lists this clone with a few counts. The chain joins TRBV7-2 to TRBJ2-3, with a tentative D call TRBD2 (5 bases). This CDR3 spans 17 amino acids. V was pared by 3 bases and J by 2 bases, with 18 bases between. Germline CDR1 is SGHTA and CDR2 is FQGNSA. As DNA, the CDR3 is TGTGCCAGCAGCTTTATCGGGCCAGGACTTCCCACAGATACGCAGTATTTT. It is translated as CASSFIGPGLPTDTQYF.

The rearrangement joins TRBV7-9 to TRBJ2-7; TRBD1 is a possible D gene (5 bases). V dropped 4 bases and J dropped 3 bases, with 16 bases sitting between them. CDR3 size: 15 residues. CDR1 is SEHNR, CDR2 FQNEAQ, per germline (reference sequence). The CDR3 loop reads CASSSQGNQVYEQYF. In DNA form, the CDR3 reads TGTGCCAGCAGCTCTCAGGGAAATCAGGTCTACGAGCAGTACTTC.

This rearrangement joins TRBV7-9 to TRBJ2-1, with D maybe TRBD1 (5 bases). Germline values: CDR1 SEHNR, CDR2 FQNEAQ (reference sequence). The CDR3 spans 16 residues. V lost 1 base, J lost 7 bases, and 17 bases lay in between. The CDR3 DNA reads as TGTGCCAGCAGCTTAGGGGTTAGCAGGGTGGTAAATGAGCAGTTCTTC. Translation: CASSLGVSRVVNEQFF.

J is TRBJ2-5 and V is TRBV1; no check of the table's D call, TRBD2, against the DNA was made. TRBV1 is tagged as a pseudogene. The CDR3 runs to 16 residues. As DNA, the CDR3 is TGCACCAGCAGCCAAGGGGTGAGCGCACACCAAGAGACCCAGTACTTC. This gives the protein CTSSQGVSAHQETQYF.

This clone was counted only a few times. V and J are TRBV18 and TRBJ2-1, with D unclear. Between the trimmed V and J ends, which lost 2 bases and 2 bases, there was a span of 10 bases. The CDR3 length is 15 residues. The germline V gene encodes CDR1 KGHSH and CDR2 LQKENI. The CDR3 protein is CASSPFSEAYNEQFF. The CDR3 DNA sequence: TGTGCCAGCTCACCATTCTCCGAGGCCTACAATGAGCAGTTCTTC.

Only a few counts were recorded for this clone. This chain joins TRBV30 and TRBJ2-7; 8 nucleotides agree with TRBD2. V shed 2 bases and J 6 bases; nucleotides not matched to a gene: 6. CDR1 and CDR2 (germline): GTSNPN, SVGIG (reference sequence). This CDR3 spans 13 amino acids. CDR3 DNA: TGTGCCTGGAGTAAGCGGGAGCGAGGCGAGCAGTACTTC. The encoded protein is CAWSKRERGEQYF.

This clone was detected a few times. The V call is TRBV28, the J call TRBJ2-7; possible D gene TRBD1, 6 bases. This CDR3 is built from 13 residues. CDR1 is MDHEN and CDR2 is SYDVKM in the germline V gene. The V gene lost 5 bases and the J gene lost 4 bases, with 12 bases spanning the gap. CDR3 loop: CASSITGSYEQYV. The DNA of the CDR3 is TGTGCCAGCAGTATCACAGGGTCTTACGAGCAGTACGTC.

Only a few counts were recorded for this clone. The chain joins TRBV28 to TRBJ2-7; a possible D gene is TRBD2 (5 bases). CDR3 length equals 16 residues. The V and J ends lost 2 bases and 9 bases respectively, with 23 bases between them. Germline CDR1 is MDHEN and CDR2 is SYDVKM. CDR3 residues: CASSLKGPGPGGWQYV. In DNA, the CDR3 is TGTGCCAGCAGTTTAAAGGGCCCTGGACCCGGAGGATGGCAGTACGTC.

The rearrangement joins TRBV4-1 to TRBJ2-6; D is undetermined. Germline lookup yields CDR1 MGHRA and CDR2 YSYEKL. The CDR3 extends over 15 amino acids. Trimming stripped 2 bases from V and 0 bases from J, with 5 bases between. CDR3 sequence reads: CASSQSGSGANVLTF. As DNA, the CDR3 is TGCGCCAGCAGCCAATCGGGCTCTGGGGCCAACGTCCTGACTTTC.

The chain has TRBV29-1 and TRBJ2-4; 8 nucleotides align to TRBD1. The CDR3 consists of 15 residues. The ends lost 4 bases at V and 6 bases at J; junction bases unmatched: 11. CDR1 and CDR2 (germline): SQVTM, ANQGSEA. As DNA, the CDR3 is TGCAGCGTTGCGGTAACAGGGGGTCAGGGAAACATTCAGTACTTC. It translates to CSVAVTGGQGNIQYF. The full variable domain, with the rest looked up from reference TRBV29-1 and TRBJ2-4, is SAVISQKPSRDICQRGTSLTIQCQVDSQVTMMFWYRQQPGQSLTLIATANQGSEATYESGFVIDKFPISRPNLTFSTLTVSNMSPEDSSIYLCSVAVTGGQGNIQYFGAGTRLSVL.

This clone was found a few times. The rearrangement uses TRBV25-1 and TRBJ2-1; 9 bases align to TRBD2. Trimming took 1 base from V and 7 from J; bases not matched to a gene: 8. Per germline, CDR1 MGHDK and CDR2 SYGVNS. CDR3 size: 16 residues. CDR3 nucleotide sequence: TGTGCCAGCAGTGAATTGGATAGCGGGAGTTCTAATGAGCAGTTCTTC. It codes for CASSELDSGSSNEQFF.

This clone was detected a few times. The rearrangement uses TRBV6-6 and TRBJ1-5; 10 bases map to TRBD1. The CDR3 sequence is 16 residues long. Trimming took 5 bases from V and 3 from J; bases not matched to a gene: 7. Germline V CDR1 and CDR2: MNHNY, SVGAGI (reference sequence). The CDR3 spells CASSAPGTGANQPQHF. CDR3 DNA sequence: TGTGCCAGCAGTGCGCCCGGGACAGGGGCCAATCAGCCCCAGCATTTT.

V and J are TRBV18 and TRBJ1-5; D unresolved. The CDR3 runs 15 residues. Germline V CDR1 and CDR2: KGHSH, LQKENI. Trimming removed 6 bases from V and 0 bases from J, with 12 bases in between. CDR3 DNA sequence: TGTGCCAGCTCCCCCACATCGAATAGCAATCAGCCCCAGCATTTT. Translating gives CASSPTSNSNQPQHF.

V is TRBV27 and J is TRBJ1-5, with D hard to call. The CDR3 is 18 amino acids. CDR1 and CDR2 from the germline V gene are MNHEY and SMNVEV (reference sequence). Trimming stripped 3 bases from V and 3 bases from J, with 21 bases between. The CDR3 here is CASSLSPGLSGFNQPQHF. Here the CDR3 DNA reads TGTGCCAGCAGTTTGTCCCCCGGCCTATCGGGGTTCAATCAGCCCCAGCATTTT.